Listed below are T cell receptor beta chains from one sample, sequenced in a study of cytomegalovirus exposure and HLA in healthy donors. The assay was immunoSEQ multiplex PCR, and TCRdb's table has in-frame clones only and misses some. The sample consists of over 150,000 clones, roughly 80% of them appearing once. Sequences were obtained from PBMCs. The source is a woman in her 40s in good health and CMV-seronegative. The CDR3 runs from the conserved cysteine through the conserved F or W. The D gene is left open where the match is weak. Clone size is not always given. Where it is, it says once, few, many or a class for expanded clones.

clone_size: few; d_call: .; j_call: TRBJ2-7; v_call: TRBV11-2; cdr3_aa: CASSFDPAGGPYEQYF; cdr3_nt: TGTGCCAGCAGCTTCGACCCCGCAGGGGGGCCCTACGAGCAGTACTTC
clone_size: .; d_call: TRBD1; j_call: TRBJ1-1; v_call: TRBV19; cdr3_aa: CAVSTGTGRRAFF; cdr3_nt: TGTGCCGTCAGTACCGGGACAGGGCGTAGGGCTTTCTTT
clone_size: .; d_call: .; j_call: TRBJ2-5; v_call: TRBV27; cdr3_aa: CASKPGWQETQYF; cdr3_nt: TGTGCCTCAAAACCAGGTTGGCAAGAGACCCAGTACTTC
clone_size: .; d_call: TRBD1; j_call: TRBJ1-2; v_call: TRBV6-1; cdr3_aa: CASSEGQGNGYTF; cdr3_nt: TGTGCCAGCAGTGAGGGACAGGGAAATGGCTACACCTTC
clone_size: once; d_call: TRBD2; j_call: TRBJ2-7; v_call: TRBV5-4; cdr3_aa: CASSLRGGREQYF; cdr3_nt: TGTGCCAGCAGCTTGCGGGGGGGGCGCGAGCAGTACTTC
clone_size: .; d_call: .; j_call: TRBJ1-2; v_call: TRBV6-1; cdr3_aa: CASPGGTPRYTF; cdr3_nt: TGTGCCAGCCCCGGGGGGACTCCCAGGTACACCTTC
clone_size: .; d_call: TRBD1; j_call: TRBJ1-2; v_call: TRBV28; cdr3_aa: CASSGQGYGYTF; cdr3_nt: TGTGCCAGCAGCGGACAGGGCTATGGCTACACCTTC
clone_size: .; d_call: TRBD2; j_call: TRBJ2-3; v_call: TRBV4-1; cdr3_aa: CASSQTIAGAGADTQYF; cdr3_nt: TGCGCCAGCAGCCAAACAATAGCGGGAGCGGGAGCAGATACGCAGTATTTT
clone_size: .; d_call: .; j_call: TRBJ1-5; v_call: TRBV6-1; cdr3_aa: CASSEGAGEQPQHF; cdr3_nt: TGTGCCAGCAGTGAAGGTGCAGGGGAACAGCCCCAGCATTTT
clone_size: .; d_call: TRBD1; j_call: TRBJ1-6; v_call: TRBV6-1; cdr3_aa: CASSEGQVGPLHF; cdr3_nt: TGTGCCAGCAGTGAGGGACAGGTGGGTCCCCTCCACTTT
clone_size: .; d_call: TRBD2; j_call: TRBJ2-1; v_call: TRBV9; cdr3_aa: CASSVTGGPVNEQFF; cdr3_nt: TGTGCCAGCAGCGTCACGGGAGGGCCTGTTAATGAGCAGTTCTTC
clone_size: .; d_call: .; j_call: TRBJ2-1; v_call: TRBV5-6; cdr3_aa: CASSSEYNEQFF; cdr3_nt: TGTGCCAGCAGCTCCGAGTACAATGAGCAGTTCTTC
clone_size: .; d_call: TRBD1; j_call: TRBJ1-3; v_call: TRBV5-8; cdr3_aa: CASSSTGSPGNTIYF; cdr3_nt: TGTGCCAGCAGCTCGACAGGGAGCCCTGGAAACACCATATATTTT
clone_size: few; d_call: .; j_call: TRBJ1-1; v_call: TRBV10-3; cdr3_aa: CAIRTGRDTEAFF; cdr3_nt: TGTGCCATCAGAACAGGGCGGGACACTGAAGCTTTCTTT
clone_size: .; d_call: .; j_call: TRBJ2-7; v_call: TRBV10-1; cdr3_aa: CASSPGQTGSYEQYF; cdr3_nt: TGCGCCAGCAGTCCGGGACAAACGGGGTCCTACGAGCAGTACTTC
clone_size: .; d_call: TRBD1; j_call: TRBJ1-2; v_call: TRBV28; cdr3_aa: CASSLWVGTGNNYGYTF; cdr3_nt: TGTGCCAGCAGTTTATGGGTGGGGACAGGAAATAACTATGGCTACACCTTC
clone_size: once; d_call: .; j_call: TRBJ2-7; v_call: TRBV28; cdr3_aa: CASSLSPWSYEQYF; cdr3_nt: TGTGCCAGCAGTTTATCCCCCTGGTCCTACGAGCAGTACTTC
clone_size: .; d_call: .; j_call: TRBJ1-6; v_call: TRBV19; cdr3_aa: CASSIDHLSPLHF; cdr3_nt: TGTGCCAGTAGTATAGACCACTTATCACCCCTCCACTTT
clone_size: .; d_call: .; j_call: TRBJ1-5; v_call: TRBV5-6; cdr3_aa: CASSPGLGQPQHF; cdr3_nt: TGTGCCAGCAGCCCAGGGTTGGGTCAGCCCCAGCATTTT
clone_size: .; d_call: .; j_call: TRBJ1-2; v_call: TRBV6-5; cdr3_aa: CASSGISGNYGYTF; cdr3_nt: TGTGCCAGCAGTGGGATATCGGGAAACTATGGCTACACCTTC
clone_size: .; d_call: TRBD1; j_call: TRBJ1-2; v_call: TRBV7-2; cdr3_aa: CASSSAGQGYDGYTF; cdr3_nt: TGTGCCAGCAGCTCCGCGGGACAGGGATACGATGGCTACACCTTC
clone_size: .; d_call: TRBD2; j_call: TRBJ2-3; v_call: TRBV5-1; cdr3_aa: CASSVSAGDIWGTQYF; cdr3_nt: TGCGCCAGCAGCGTGTCAGCGGGAGACATCTGGGGTACGCAGTATTTT
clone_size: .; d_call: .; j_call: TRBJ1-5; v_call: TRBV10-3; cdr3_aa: CAISTGGTDQPQHF; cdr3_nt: TGTGCCATCAGTACGGGAGGGACCGATCAGCCCCAGCATTTT
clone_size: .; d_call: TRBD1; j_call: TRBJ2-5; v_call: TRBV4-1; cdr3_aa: CASNPTGQGSETQYF; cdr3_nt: TGCGCCAGCAACCCCACTGGACAGGGGTCGGAGACCCAGTACTTC
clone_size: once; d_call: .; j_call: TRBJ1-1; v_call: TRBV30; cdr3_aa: CARGRDKIEAFF; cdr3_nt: TGTGCCCGAGGACGGGACAAAATTGAAGCTTTCTTT
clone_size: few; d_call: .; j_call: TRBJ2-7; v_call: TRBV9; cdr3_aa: CASGNRPYEQYF; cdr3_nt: TGTGCCAGCGGTAACAGGCCCTACGAGCAGTACTTC
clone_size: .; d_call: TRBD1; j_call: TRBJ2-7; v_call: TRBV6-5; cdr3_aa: CASSRPGQGWYEQYF; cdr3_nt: TGTGCCAGCAGTCGGCCGGGACAGGGGTGGTACGAGCAGTACTTC
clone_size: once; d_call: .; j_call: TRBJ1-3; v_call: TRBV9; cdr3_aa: CASSHVRTGFERGNTIYF; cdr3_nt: TGTGCCAGCAGCCACGTCCGGACTGGCTTTGAAAGAGGAAACACCATATATTTT
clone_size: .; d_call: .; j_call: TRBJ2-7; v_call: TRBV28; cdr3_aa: CASSPQGYEQYF; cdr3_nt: TGTGCCAGCAGTCCCCAGGGGTACGAGCAGTACTTC
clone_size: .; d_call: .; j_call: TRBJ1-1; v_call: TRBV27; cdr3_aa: CASSPNRSGAGTEAFF; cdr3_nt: TGTGCCAGCAGCCCCAATCGATCAGGGGCGGGCACTGAAGCTTTCTTT